The 6 T cell receptor beta chains given below trace back to one sample, sequenced in a study of T-cell memory formation after mild COVID-19. TCRdb analysed the 5' RACE reads with MiXCR anew, one entry per CDR3 protein. Of about 600,000 distinct CDR3 sequences listed, about a fifth are singletons. Sequencing used PBMCs or a T cell subset sorted from them (not recorded which). The source is an adult woman who had mild COVID-19 (a few samples of this study predate the infection). Cell type and time point are not known.

The chain carries TRBV9 and TRBJ2-7, with 7 nucleotides matching TRBD2. Germline assignment: CDR1 SGDLS and CDR2 YYNGEE. This CDR3 is 15 amino acids long. V lost 1 base, J lost 6 bases, and 10 bases stayed unmatched. CDR3: CASSVRAGEGSEQYF. DNA of the CDR3: TGTGCCAGCAGCGTACGGGCGGGAGAAGGATCCGAGCAGTACTTC.

A word on this clonotype: The junction does not match germline at one end; this may be a read error. The rearrangement joins TRBV4-2 to TRBJ2-2; D remains ambiguous. The V gene's germline CDR1 is LGHNA and CDR2 YNFKEQ. The CDR3 is 15 residues long. CDR3 amino acids: CASSQVRVNAGELFF. In DNA form, the CDR3 reads TGTGCCAGCAGCCAAGTAAGGGTGAACGCCGGGGAGCTGTTTTTT.

Here the CDR3 DNA reads TGTGCCACCAGCAGAGATAAATTCTCCTGGGGGCTTCAAGAGACCCAGTACTTC. Encoded protein: CATSRDKFSWGLQETQYF. This chain joins TRBV15 and TRBJ2-5; weak D call: TRBD1 (6 bases). Germline CDR1 is LNHNV and CDR2 is YYDKDF (reference sequence). Trimming cost V 0 bases and J 2 bases, with 19 bases left between them. The CDR3 runs 18 residues.

This clonotype occurred a few times. The chain uses TRBV5-1 and TRBJ2-3; D is tentatively TRBD1 or TRBD2 (5 bases each). V lost 4 bases and J 4 bases, leaving 16 bases between the germline ends. The CDR3 length is 15 residues. From germline, CDR1 is SGHRS and CDR2 YFSETQ. This CDR3 is CASSISGTPADTQYF. CDR3 nucleotides: TGCGCCAGCAGCATCTCCGGGACGCCAGCAGATACGCAGTATTTT.

This clonotype was detected only a few times. V gene TRBV18 combines with J gene TRBJ2-1, with 16 bases lining up with TRBD2. V shed 6 bases and J 4 bases; nucleotides not matched to a gene: 12. The CDR3 totals 19 residues. Germline V gene lookup returns CDR1 KGHSH and CDR2 LQKENI. CDR3 sequence (DNA): TGTGCCAGCTCTGAATCCGGGACTAGCGGGAGGGCCTTGTACAATGAGCAGTTCTTC. Translation: CASSESGTSGRALYNEQFF.

This clonotype appeared a few times. This chain uses TRBV11-2 with TRBJ2-3; TRBD2 aligns across 9 bases. The CDR3 consists of 14 residues. Germline trimming cut 5 bases from V and 6 bases from J; bases unmatched to any gene: 6. CDR1 is SGHAT, CDR2 FQNNGV, per germline. The CDR3 sequence: CASSRGLARDTQYF. The CDR3 DNA follows: TGTGCCAGCAGCCGCGGACTAGCGCGGGATACGCAGTATTTT. The whole variable domain, filled in from reference TRBV11-2 and TRBJ2-3, reads EAGVAQSPRYKIIEKRQSVAFWCNPISGHATLYWYQQILGQGPKLLIQFQNNGVVDDSQLPKDRFSAERLKGVDSTLKIQPAKLEDSAVYLCASSRGLARDTQYFGPGTRLTVL.